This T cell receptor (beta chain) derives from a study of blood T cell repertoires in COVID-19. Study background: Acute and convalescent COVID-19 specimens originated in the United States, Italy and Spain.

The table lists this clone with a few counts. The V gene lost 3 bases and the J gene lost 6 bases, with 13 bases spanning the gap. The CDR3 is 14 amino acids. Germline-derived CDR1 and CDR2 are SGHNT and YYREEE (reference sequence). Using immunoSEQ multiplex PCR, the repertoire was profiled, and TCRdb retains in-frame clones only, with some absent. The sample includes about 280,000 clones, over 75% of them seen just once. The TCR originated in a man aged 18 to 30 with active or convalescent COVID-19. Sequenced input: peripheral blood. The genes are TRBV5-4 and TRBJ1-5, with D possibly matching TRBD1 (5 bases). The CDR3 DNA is TGTGCCAGCAGCTCTGGAGGGGAGGGTCAGCCCCAGCATTTT. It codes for CASSSGGEGQPQHF. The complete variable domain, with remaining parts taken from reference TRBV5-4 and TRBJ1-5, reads ETGVTQSPTHLIKTRGQQVTLRCSSQSGHNTVSWYQQALGQGPQFIFQYYREEENGRGNFPPRFSGLQFPNYSSELNVNALELDDSALYLCASSSGGEGQPQHFGDGTRLSIL.